At least ten counts were recorded for the clone carrying this T cell receptor (beta chain). Time point given: before trial treatment. Advanced solid tumors lacking tumor-infiltrating lymphocytes were present in eligible patients. The sample comes from a study of low-dose radiotherapy and immunotherapy resistance in tumors. Study-wide background: A total of 6.5 Gy was given to Cohort 1 as 0.5 Gy per fraction every 2 weeks.

Primers targeting TRAV and TRBV primed first-strand cDNA, covering alpha and beta chains. Both a constant-region primer and a V-primer adapter served to amplify TCRs across 20 PCR cycles. The isolated mRNA underwent amplification through in vitro transcription. MiXCR, run by TCRdb on the reads, gives a single entry per CDR3 protein. The sample records some 39,000 distinct CDR3 sequences, roughly 28% being singletons. Trimming removed 3 bases at V and 4 bases at J, with 14 bases between. The CDR3 totals 14 residues. CDR1 DFQATT and CDR2 SNEGSKA come from the germline V gene (reference sequence). This chain connects TRBV20-1 to TRBJ2-3; possibly TRBD2 for D (6 bases). The source was PBMCs, collected before treatment. This TCR was sampled from a male donor with gallbladder cancer. The CDR3 loop is CSASPQLASDTQYF. Written as DNA, the CDR3 is TGCAGTGCTAGCCCCCAACTAGCTTCAGATACGCAGTATTTT.